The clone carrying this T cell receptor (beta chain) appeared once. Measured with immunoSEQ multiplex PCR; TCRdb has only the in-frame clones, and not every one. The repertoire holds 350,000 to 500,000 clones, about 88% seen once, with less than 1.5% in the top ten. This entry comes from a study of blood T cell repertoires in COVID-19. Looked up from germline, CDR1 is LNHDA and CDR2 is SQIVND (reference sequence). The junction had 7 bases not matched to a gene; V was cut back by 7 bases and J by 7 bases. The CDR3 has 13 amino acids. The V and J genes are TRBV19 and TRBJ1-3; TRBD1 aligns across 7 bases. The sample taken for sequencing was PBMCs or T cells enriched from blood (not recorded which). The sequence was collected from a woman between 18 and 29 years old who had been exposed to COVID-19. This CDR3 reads CASTLQGRNTIYF. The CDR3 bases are TGTGCCAGTACCCTACAGGGGCGGAACACCATATATTTT.